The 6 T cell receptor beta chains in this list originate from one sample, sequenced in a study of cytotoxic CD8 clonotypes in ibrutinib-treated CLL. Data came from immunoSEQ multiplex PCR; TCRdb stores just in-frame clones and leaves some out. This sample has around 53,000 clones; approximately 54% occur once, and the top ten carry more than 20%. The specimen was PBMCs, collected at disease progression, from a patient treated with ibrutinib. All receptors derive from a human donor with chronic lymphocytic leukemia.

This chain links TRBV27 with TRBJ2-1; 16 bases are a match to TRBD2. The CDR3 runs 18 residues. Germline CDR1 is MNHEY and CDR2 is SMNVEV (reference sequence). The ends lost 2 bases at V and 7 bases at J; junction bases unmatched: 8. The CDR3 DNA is TGTGCCAGCAGTTTACCGCCGGGACTAGCGGGGGGGCCAAATGAGCAGTTCTTC. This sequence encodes CASSLPPGLAGGPNEQFF.

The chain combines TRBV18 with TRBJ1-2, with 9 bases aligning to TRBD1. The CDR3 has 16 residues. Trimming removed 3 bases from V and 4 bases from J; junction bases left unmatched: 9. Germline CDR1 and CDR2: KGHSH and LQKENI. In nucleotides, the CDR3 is TGTGCCAGCTCACCCACCCGGACAGGGGTCCTCTATGGCTACACCTTC. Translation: CASSPTRTGVLYGYTF.

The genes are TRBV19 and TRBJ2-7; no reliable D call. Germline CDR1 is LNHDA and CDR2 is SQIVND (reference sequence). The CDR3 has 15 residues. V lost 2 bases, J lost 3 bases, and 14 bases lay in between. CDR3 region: CASSIFPGPVYEQYF. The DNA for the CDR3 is TGTGCCAGTAGTATATTCCCTGGACCCGTCTACGAGCAGTACTTC.

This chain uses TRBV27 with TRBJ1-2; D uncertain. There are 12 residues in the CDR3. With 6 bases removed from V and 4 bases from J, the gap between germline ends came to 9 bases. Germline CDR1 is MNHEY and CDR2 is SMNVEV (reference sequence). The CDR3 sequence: CASRDGRYGYTF. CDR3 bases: TGTGCCAGCAGGGACGGCCGCTATGGCTACACCTTC.

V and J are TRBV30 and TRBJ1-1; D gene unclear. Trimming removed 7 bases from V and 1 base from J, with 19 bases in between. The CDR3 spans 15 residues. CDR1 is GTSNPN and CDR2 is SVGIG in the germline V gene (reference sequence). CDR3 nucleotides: TGTGCCTCCAACCTCGGGTCAGGTCAGAACACTGAAGCTTTCTTT. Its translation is CASNLGSGQNTEAFF.

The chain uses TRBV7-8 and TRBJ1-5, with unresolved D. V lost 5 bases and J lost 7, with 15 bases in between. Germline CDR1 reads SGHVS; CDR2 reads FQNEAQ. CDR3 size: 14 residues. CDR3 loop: CASSVDTVVQPQHF. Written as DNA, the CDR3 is TGTGCCAGCAGCGTCGACACGGTCGTACAGCCCCAGCATTTT.